This T cell receptor (beta chain) was sequenced in a study of T cells in women clearing cervical HPV infection. At the level of the study: Case blood drawn at lesion detection; control blood after infection cleared.

Profiling relied on immunoSEQ multiplex PCR, and the TCRdb table lists in-frame clones only, not all of them. The data show around 9,200 clones, and the top ten clones hold around 8.5%. Sequences were obtained from blood buffy coat. The receptor's source is a woman aged 18-70 years with a cervical HPV16 infection that either progressed to CIN3+ or cleared (not recorded which).

Partial CDR3 DNA: TGCAGCGTCCAAACATGGACACAAAGAGATACC. It yields the protein CSVQTWTQRDT. The whole CDR3 reads CSVQTWTQRDTYTF. The chain recombines TRBV29-1 with TRBJ1-2; D perhaps matches TRBD1 (5 bases). With the read ending 3 residues before the CDR3 end, the germline J gene is used to fill in that end. Germline V gives CDR1 SQVTM, CDR2 ANQGSEA. The CDR3 is 14 residues long.